The 15 T cell receptor beta chains listed next were all sequenced from one sample in a study of blood T cell repertoires in COVID-19. Profiled with immunoSEQ multiplex PCR; TCRdb holds only in-frame clones, not every one. The sample has more than 100,000 clones; around 83% are singletons. The material sequenced was PBMCs or T cells enriched from blood (not recorded which). The source is a woman under 40 who had recovered from COVID-19.

The genes are TRBV28 and TRBJ1-5; 9 bases align to TRBD1. Germline trimming cut 6 bases from V and 3 bases from J; bases unmatched to any gene: 6. Germline V CDR1 and CDR2: MDHEN, SYDVKM. The CDR3 is 15 amino acids. The CDR3 reads CASRGQGRINQPQHF. The CDR3 DNA follows: TGTGCCAGCAGGGGACAGGGTAGAATCAATCAGCCCCAGCATTTT.

The chain combines TRBV18 with TRBJ2-2, with TRBD1 matching over 7 bases. In germline, CDR1 is KGHSH, CDR2 LQKENI. This CDR3 has 14 residues. V shed 5 bases and J 6 bases; nucleotides not matched to a gene: 6. The CDR3 reads CASSATGSPGELFF. The CDR3 coding sequence is TGTGCCAGCTCAGCGACAGGGTCCCCCGGGGAGCTGTTTTTT.

The CDR3 loop is CASSLEGLLPDTQYF. The CDR3, as DNA: TGTGCCAGCAGCTTAGAGGGGCTGCTTCCAGATACGCAGTATTTT. The rearrangement uses TRBV7-9 and TRBJ2-3; possible D gene TRBD1, 5 bases. CDR1 is SEHNR and CDR2 is FQNEAQ in the germline V gene (reference sequence). The CDR3 extends over 15 amino acids. V was clipped by 1 base and J by 4 bases, with 12 bases between them.

A single count supports this clone. The J gene is TRBJ1-2, the V gene TRBV28; D not certain. The CDR3 spans 16 residues. Between the trimmed V and J ends, which lost 2 bases and 4 bases, there was a span of 17 bases. Per the germline V gene, CDR1 is MDHEN and CDR2 is SYDVKM. In nucleotides, the CDR3 is TGTGCCAGCAGTTTACCCCCCGGGGAGGTCCGCTATGGCTACACCTTC. It yields the protein CASSLPPGEVRYGYTF.

The CDR3 nucleotides read TGTGCCAGCAGCGTTCCGATACGGGAGCCCGACAAACCAGGGACCCAGTACTTC. It translates to CASSVPIREPDKPGTQYF. This chain joins TRBV9 and TRBJ2-5; TRBD2 is a possible D gene (6 bases). CDR1 SGDLS and CDR2 YYNGEE come from the germline V gene. CDR3 size: 18 residues. With 2 bases removed from V and 7 bases from J, the gap between germline ends came to 27 bases.

V and J are TRBV5-4 and TRBJ1-1; D gene ambiguous. Germline values: CDR1 SGHNT, CDR2 YYREEE (reference sequence). Trimming cost V 2 bases and J 7 bases, with 9 bases left between them. The CDR3 is made up of 12 amino acids. Here the CDR3 reads CASSLSRNEAFF. CDR3 sequence (DNA): TGTGCCAGCAGCTTAAGTAGAAATGAAGCTTTCTTT.

The chain employs TRBV10-3 and TRBJ2-3; 8 bases match TRBD2. The length of the CDR3 is 17 residues. V trimming: 7 bases; J trimming: 3 bases; junction bases outside the gene matches: 15. Germline values: CDR1 ENHRY, CDR2 SYGVKD. The CDR3: CAITQRGIPGYTDTQYF. The CDR3 DNA follows: TGTGCCATCACCCAGCGGGGGATCCCCGGGTATACAGATACGCAGTATTTT.

V gene TRBV14 combines with J gene TRBJ1-2; 12 nucleotides align to TRBD1. Germline CDR1 is SGHDN and CDR2 is FVKESK. The J segment lost 4 bases and the V segment lost 3 bases, leaving 6 bases of the junction unmatched. The CDR3 is 16 residues long. The CDR3 sequence is CASSQLGTGGGYGYTF. The DNA of the CDR3 is TGTGCCAGCAGCCAGCTGGGGACAGGGGGCGGCTATGGCTACACCTTC.

The J gene is TRBJ2-7, the V gene TRBV4-2; D perhaps matches TRBD1 (5 bases). CDR3 length equals 16 residues. Germline CDR1 LGHNA, CDR2 YNFKEQ. V gave up 0 bases and J gave up 0 bases, with 12 bases separating them. The CDR3 protein is CASSQDLGRFSYEQYF. The CDR3 DNA is TGTGCCAGCAGCCAAGATTTGGGGCGGTTCTCCTACGAGCAGTACTTC.

The DNA of the CDR3 is TGTGCCAGCAGTGATGAAGCTAGAACCCTCTACAATGAGCAGTTCTTC. It yields the protein CASSDEARTLYNEQFF. V gene TRBV25-1 combines with J gene TRBJ2-1; D remains ambiguous. V lost 3 bases, J lost 3 bases, and 15 bases lay in between. Per the germline V gene, CDR1 is MGHDK and CDR2 is SYGVNS. The CDR3 runs to 16 residues.

This clone is a singleton in its sample. The chain carries TRBV6-6 and TRBJ2-7; 9 bases match TRBD2. Germline V CDR1 and CDR2: MNHNY, SVGAGI (reference sequence). The CDR3 extends over 14 amino acids. V lost 6 bases, J lost 3 bases, and 6 bases stayed unmatched. CDR3 DNA sequence: TGTGCCAGCAGGGCGGGAGGGAAAGGCTACGAGCAGTACTTC. Its protein is CASRAGGKGYEQYF.

The chain links TRBV23-1 to TRBJ2-7; 7 bases are shared with TRBD1. TRBV23-1 is labeled an ORF, and its function is uncertain. The J segment lost 3 bases and the V segment lost 2 bases, leaving 7 bases of the junction unmatched. This CDR3 region has 15 residues. The CDR3 protein is CASSQLRQGSYEQYF. CDR3 nucleotide sequence: TGCGCCAGCAGTCAACTGAGACAGGGAAGCTACGAGCAGTACTTC.

The V call is TRBV19, the J call TRBJ1-1; D gene unclear. CDR3 length: 14 amino acids. In germline, CDR1 is LNHDA, CDR2 SQIVND (reference sequence). Trimming left V 1 base short and J 1 base short, with 7 bases between. The CDR3 reads CASSIASGNTEAFF. For the CDR3, the DNA is TGTGCCAGTAGTATAGCTTCCGGGAACACTGAAGCTTTCTTT.

This clone was counted a few times. The chain carries TRBV3-1 (or the pseudogene TRBV3-2) and TRBJ2-1; 7 bases fit TRBD2. The trim removed 1 base at V and 6 bases at J, leaving 6 bases unmatched. The CDR3 sequence is 15 residues long. The germline V gene has CDR1 LGHDT and CDR2 YNNKEL (reference sequence). As DNA, the CDR3 is TGTGCCAGCAGCCAAGGCAGCGGGACCCCCAATGAGCAGTTCTTC. It is translated as CASSQGSGTPNEQFF.

V and J are TRBV19 and TRBJ1-1; D not resolved. V shed 5 bases and J shed 2 bases, with 15 bases lying between them. Germline V gives CDR1 LNHDA, CDR2 SQIVND (reference sequence). This CDR3 region has 15 residues. The CDR3 DNA sequence: TGTGCCAGTAGTCGGACTGGACGGGGTAACACTGAAGCTTTCTTT. It is translated as CASSRTGRGNTEAFF.